This T cell receptor beta chain was recovered during a study of T-cell reconstitution after alpha-beta-depleted transplantation in children. The study, taken as a whole, reports: Several hundred graft clones that had expanded were reportedly the source of alpha-beta T cells about two months after transplant. From newly produced T cells came most of the T-cell counts and diversity one year after transplant. From surviving recipient T cells and thymic progenitors came the high day-60 TCRbeta diversity observed in some patients.

Preparation of the TCRbeta library involved a method that used unique molecular identifiers. In TCRdb, the PCR reads were re-called with MiXCR into one record per CDR3 protein. This repertoire shows fewer than 350,000 distinct CDR3 sequences, over 7.5% found once; its top ten account for 9.1%. The sample holds many counts of this clonotype. The antigen is undetermined. Sequenced material: peripheral blood, taken 360 days after TCRalphabeta/CD19-depleted stem cell transplant. This clonotype was sampled from a female patient younger than 10 who had a stem cell transplant for Fanconi anemia, so the T cells may come from the graft donor.

CDR3 nucleotides: TGTGCCAGCTCACCAAAGACTAGCGAGATCGCCTACAATGAGCAGTTCTTC. Amino acid sequence: CASSPKTSEIAYNEQFF. This chain joins TRBV18 and TRBJ2-1; 8 bases line up with TRBD2. V lost 2 bases and J lost 2; bases outside the gene matches: 8. The CDR3 is 17 residues long. Looked up from germline, CDR1 is KGHSH and CDR2 is LQKENI.